This T cell receptor beta chain was retrieved from a study of blood T cell repertoires in COVID-19. The overall study: The United States, Italy and Spain provided the acute and convalescent COVID-19 samples.

Trimming cost V 4 bases and J 4 bases; bases outside gene matches: 2. Germline V gene lookup returns CDR1 SGDLS and CDR2 YYNGEE. CDR3 size: 14 residues. In the source study's methods: Amplification of reference gene primers provided the estimated nucleated cell counts. Sequencing used immunoSEQ multiplex PCR; TCRdb keeps in-frame clones, though not all of them. The V and J calls and clone size are taken from that table; D and trimming were inferred from the DNA. Of a few hundred thousand clones listed, approximately 90% are singletons. Seattle-derived patients entered the study during active infection and were followed longitudinally.

The TCR originated in a woman between 25 and 40 years old with COVID-19, enrolled during active disease. The sample taken for sequencing was peripheral blood. The gene calls are TRBV9 and TRBJ2-2, with 9 bases that match TRBD1. In DNA, the CDR3 is TGTGCCAGCAGCAGGGACAGGGCCACCGGGGAGCTGTTTTTT. This codes for CASSRDRATGELFF.